This T cell receptor beta chain came from a study of beta chain features in type 1 diabetes. This clone came up many times. Its antigen remains unidentified. This specimen includes other DNA sequences encoding the same CDR3. General study points: Across all four CD4+ subsets, people with type 1 diabetes showed modestly shorter TCRB CDR3s.

The isolated RNA, all of it, was reverse transcribed, so expressed TCRB transcripts were what got sequenced. Some clones are missing from TCRdb's copy, which holds only in-frame ones; the method was immunoSEQ multiplex PCR. The sample has some 360,000 clones, around 9.6% seen once; the top ten hold over 0.45%. The V gene lost 3 bases and the J gene lost 2 bases, with 8 bases spanning the gap. In germline, CDR1 is KGHSH, CDR2 LQKENI. The CDR3 spans 14 residues. Sequenced: central memory CD4+ T cells from blood. This chain joins TRBV18 and TRBJ1-3, with D unclear. This TCR derives from a man aged 30 to 39 with type 1 diabetes. The CDR3 DNA sequence: TGTGCCAGCTCACCGTCGGCAGCTGGAAACACCATATATTTT. Encoded protein: CASSPSAAGNTIYF.